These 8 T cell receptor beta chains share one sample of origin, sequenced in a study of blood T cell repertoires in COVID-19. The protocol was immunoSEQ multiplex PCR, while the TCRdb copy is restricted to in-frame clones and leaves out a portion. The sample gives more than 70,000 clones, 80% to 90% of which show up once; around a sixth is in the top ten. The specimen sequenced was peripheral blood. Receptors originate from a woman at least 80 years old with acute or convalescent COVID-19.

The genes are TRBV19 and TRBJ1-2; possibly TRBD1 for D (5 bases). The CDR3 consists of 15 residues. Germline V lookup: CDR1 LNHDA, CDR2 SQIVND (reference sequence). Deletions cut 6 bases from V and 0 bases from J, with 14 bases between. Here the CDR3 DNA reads TGTGCCAGTAGGATGACAGCCTACTCTAACTATGGCTACACCTTC. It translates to CASRMTAYSNYGYTF.

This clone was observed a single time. The CDR3 coding sequence is TGTGCCACCAGTGATACCCGGACAGGGTGGGGCTACACCTTC. Its translation: CATSDTRTGWGYTF. The J gene is TRBJ1-2, the V gene TRBV24-1; 8 nucleotides align to TRBD1. The V gene's germline CDR1 is KGHDR and CDR2 SFDVKD. V lost 3 bases, J lost 8 bases, and 7 bases stayed unmatched. This CDR3 has 14 residues.

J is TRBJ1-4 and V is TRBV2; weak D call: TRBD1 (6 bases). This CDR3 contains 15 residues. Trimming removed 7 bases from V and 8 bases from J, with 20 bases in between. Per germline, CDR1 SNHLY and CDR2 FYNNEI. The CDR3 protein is CASTPGEPTGEKLFF. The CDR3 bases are TGTGCCAGCACCCCCGGGGAACCCACAGGGGAAAAACTGTTTTTT.

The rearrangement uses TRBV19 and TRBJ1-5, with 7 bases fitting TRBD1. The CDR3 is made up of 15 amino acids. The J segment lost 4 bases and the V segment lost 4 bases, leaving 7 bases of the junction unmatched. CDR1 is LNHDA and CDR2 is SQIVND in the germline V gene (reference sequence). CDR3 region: CASSTSDRVNQPQHF. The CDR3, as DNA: TGTGCCAGTAGTACCTCAGACAGGGTGAATCAGCCCCAGCATTTT.

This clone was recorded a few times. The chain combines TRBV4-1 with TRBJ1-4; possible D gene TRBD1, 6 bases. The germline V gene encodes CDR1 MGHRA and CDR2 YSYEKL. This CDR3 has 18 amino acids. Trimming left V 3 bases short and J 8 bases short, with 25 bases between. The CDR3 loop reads CASSHSPLRGSRREKLFF. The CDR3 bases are TGCGCCAGCAGCCACTCCCCTCTCAGGGGCAGCCGAAGGGAAAAACTGTTTTTT.

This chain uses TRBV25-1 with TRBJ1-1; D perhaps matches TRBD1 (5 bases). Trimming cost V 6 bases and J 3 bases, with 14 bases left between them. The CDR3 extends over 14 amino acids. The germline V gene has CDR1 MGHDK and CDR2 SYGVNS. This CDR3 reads CASSLGLDYTEAFF. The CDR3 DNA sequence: TGTGCCAGCAGCCTGGGACTAGATTACACTGAAGCTTTCTTT.

This CDR3 is CASRSQGARNEKLFF. The CDR3, as DNA: TGTGCCAGCAGGAGTCAGGGGGCCCGTAATGAAAAACTGTTTTTT. This sequence joins TRBV2 and TRBJ1-4; 8 bases align to TRBD1. Per germline, CDR1 SNHLY and CDR2 FYNNEI. The CDR3 is 15 residues long. Trimming cost V 6 bases and J 4 bases; bases outside gene matches: 7.

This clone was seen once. The CDR3 DNA follows: TGTGCCAGCAGTGAAGGGCAGGGGGCCCCCCCATACGAGCAGTACTTC. It yields the protein CASSEGQGAPPYEQYF. V is TRBV6-1 and J is TRBJ2-7; 8 bases fit TRBD1. Germline lookup yields CDR1 MNHNS and CDR2 SASEGT. V dropped 1 base and J dropped 4; count of bases not matched to a gene: 9. CDR3 size: 16 residues.